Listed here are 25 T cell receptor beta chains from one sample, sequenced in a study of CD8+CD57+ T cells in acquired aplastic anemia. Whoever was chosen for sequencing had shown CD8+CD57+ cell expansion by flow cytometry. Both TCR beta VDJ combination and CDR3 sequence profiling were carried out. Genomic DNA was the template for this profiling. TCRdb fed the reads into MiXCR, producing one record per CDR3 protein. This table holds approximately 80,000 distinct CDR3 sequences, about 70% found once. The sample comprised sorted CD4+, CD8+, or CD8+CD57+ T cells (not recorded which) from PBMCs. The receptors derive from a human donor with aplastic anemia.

DNA of the CDR3: TGCAGCGTTGCCAGGGGTGGCACAGATACGCAGTATTTT. Protein: CSVARGGTDTQYF. J is TRBJ2-3 and V is TRBV29-1; weak D call: TRBD1 (6 bases). Trimming removed 4 bases at V and 1 base at J, with 9 bases between. Germline V gene lookup returns CDR1 SQVTM and CDR2 ANQGSEA. The CDR3 is 13 amino acids.

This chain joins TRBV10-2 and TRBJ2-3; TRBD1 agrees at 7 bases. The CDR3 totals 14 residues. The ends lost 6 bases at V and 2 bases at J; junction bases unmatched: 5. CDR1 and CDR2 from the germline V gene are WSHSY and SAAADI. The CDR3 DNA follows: TGCGCCAGCAGCCGGACAGGAGCCACAGATACGCAGTATTTT. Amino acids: CASSRTGATDTQYF.

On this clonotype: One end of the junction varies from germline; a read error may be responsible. The CDR3: CATSRAGFGSYNSPLHF. The CDR3, as DNA: TGTGCCACCAGCAGAGCTGGTTTCGGCTCCTATAATTCGCCCCTCCACTTT. This chain uses TRBV15 with TRBJ1-6; D gene ambiguous. CDR1 and CDR2 (germline): LNHNV, YYDKDF (reference sequence). This CDR3 region has 17 residues.

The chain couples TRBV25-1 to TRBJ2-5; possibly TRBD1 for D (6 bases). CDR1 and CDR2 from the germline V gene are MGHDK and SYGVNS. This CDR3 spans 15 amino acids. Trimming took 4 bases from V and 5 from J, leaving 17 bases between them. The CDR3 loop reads CASSGRGSGWETQYF. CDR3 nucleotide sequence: TGTGCCAGCAGTGGCAGGGGTTCAGGGTGGGAGACCCAGTACTTC.

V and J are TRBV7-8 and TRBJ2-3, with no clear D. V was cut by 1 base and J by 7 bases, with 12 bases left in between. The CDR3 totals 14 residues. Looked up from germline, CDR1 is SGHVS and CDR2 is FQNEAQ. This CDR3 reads CASSLGTAENTQYF. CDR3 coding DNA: TGTGCCAGCAGCTTAGGCACAGCCGAGAATACGCAGTATTTT. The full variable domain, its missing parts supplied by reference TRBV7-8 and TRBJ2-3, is GAGVSQSPRYKVAKRGQDVALRCDPISGHVSLFWYQQALGQGPEFLTYFQNEAQLDKSGLPSDRFFAERPEGSVSTLKIQRTQQEDSAVYLCASSLGTAENTQYFGPGTRLTVL.

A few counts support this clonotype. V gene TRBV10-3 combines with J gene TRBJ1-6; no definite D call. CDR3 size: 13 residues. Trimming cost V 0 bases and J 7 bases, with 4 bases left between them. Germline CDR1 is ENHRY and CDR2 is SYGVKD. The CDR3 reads CAISESTNSPLHF. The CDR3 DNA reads TGTGCCATCAGTGAGTCGACGAATTCACCCCTCCACTTT.

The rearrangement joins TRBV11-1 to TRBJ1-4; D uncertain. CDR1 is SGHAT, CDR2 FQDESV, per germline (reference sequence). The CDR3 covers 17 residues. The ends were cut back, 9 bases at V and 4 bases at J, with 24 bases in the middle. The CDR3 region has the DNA TGTGCCAGTAGTATAGGCGGTAAACGGACTATTAATGAAAAACTGTTTTTT. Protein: CASSIGGKRTINEKLFF.

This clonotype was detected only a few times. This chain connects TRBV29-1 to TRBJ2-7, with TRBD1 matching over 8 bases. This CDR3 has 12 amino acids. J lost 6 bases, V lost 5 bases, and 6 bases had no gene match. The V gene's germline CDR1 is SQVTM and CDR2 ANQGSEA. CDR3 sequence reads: CSVQGALSEQYF. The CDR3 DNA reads TGCAGCGTTCAGGGGGCCCTTAGCGAGCAGTACTTC.

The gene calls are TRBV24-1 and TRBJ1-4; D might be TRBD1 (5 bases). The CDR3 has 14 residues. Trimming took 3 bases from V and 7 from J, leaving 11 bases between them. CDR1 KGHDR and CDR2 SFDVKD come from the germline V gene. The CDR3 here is CATSDRSTGEKLFF. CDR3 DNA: TGTGCCACCAGTGATCGTAGTACAGGTGAAAAACTGTTTTTT.

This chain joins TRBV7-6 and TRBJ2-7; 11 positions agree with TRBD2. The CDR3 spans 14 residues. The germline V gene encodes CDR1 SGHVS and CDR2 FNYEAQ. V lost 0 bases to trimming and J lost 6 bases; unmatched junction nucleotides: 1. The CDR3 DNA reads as TGTGCCAGCAGCTTAGCCCTAGCGGGAGGCGAGCAGTACTTC. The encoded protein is CASSLALAGGEQYF.

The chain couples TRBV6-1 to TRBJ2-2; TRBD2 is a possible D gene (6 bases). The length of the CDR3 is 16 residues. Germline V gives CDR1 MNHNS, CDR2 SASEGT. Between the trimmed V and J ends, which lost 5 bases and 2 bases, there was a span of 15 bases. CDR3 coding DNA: TGTGCCAGCAGTCAGGGACTCCTCCCAAACACCGGGGAGCTGTTTTTT. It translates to CASSQGLLPNTGELFF.

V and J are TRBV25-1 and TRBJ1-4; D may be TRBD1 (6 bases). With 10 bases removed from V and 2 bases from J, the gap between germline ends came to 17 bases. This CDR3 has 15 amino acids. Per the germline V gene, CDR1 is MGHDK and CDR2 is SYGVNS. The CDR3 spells CATQDSGATNEKLFF. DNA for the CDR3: TGTGCCACACAGGACTCAGGGGCGACTAATGAAAAACTGTTTTTT.

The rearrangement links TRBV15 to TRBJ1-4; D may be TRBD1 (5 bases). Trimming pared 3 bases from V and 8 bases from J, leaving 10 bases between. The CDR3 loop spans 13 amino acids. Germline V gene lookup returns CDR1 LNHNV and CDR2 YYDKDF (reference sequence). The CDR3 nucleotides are TGTGCCACCAGCAGGAGACAGACGGAAAAACTGTTTTTT. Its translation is CATSRRQTEKLFF. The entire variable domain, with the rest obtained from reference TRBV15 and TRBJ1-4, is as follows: DAMVIQNPRYQVTQFGKPVTLSCSQTLNHNVMYWYQQKSSQAPKLLFHYYDKDFNNEADTPDNFQSRRPNTSFCFLDIRSPGLGDTAMYLCATSRRQTEKLFFGSGTQLSVL.

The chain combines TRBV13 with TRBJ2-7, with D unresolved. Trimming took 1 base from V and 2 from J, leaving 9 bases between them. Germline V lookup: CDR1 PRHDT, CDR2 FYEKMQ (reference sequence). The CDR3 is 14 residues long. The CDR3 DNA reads TGTGCCAGCAGCTTAGCCTCGCCTCCCTACGAGCAGTACTTC. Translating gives CASSLASPPYEQYF.

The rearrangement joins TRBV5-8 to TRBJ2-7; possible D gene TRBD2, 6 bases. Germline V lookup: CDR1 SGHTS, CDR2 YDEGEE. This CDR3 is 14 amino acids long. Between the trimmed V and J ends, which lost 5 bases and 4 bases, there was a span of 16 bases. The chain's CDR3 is CASRPTGDAYEQYF. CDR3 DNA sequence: TGTGCCAGCAGACCCACGGGGGACGCATACGAGCAGTACTTC. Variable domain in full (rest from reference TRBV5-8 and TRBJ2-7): EAGVTQSPTHLIKTRGQQATLRCSPISGHTSVYWYQQALGLGLQFLLWYDEGEERNRGNFPPRFSGRQFPNYSSELNVNALELEDSALYLCASRPTGDAYEQYFGPGTRLTVT.

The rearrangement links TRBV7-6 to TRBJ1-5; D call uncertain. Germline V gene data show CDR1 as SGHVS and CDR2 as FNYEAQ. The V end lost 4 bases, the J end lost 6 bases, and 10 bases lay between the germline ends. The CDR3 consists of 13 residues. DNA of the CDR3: TGTGCCAGCAGCTGGTCAAGAGGTCAGCCCCAGCATTTT. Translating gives CASSWSRGQPQHF.

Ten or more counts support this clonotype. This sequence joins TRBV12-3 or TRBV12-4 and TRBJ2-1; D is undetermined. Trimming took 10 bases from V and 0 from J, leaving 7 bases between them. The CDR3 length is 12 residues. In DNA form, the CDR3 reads TGTGCCATCCACGCCTCCTACAATGAGCAGTTCTTC. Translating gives CAIHASYNEQFF.

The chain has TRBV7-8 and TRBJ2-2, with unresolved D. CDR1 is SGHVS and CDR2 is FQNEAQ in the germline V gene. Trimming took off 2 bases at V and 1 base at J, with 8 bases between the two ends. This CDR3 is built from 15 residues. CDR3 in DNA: TGTGCCAGCAGCTTAACGACGGGGAACACCGGGGAGCTGTTTTTT. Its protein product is CASSLTTGNTGELFF.

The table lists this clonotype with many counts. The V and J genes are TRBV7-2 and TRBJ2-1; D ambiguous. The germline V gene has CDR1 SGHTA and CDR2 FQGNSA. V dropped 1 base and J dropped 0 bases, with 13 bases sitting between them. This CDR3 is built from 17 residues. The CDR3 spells CASSLGPARSSYNEQFF. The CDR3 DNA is TGTGCCAGCAGCTTAGGTCCAGCGCGTAGCTCCTACAATGAGCAGTTCTTC. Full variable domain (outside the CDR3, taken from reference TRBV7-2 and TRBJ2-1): GAGVSQSPSNKVTEKGKDVELRCDPISGHTALYWYRQSLGQGLEFLIYFQGNSAPDKSGLPSDRFSAERTGGSVSTLTIQRTQQEDSAVYLCASSLGPARSSYNEQFFGPGTRLTVL.

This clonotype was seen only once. CDR3 nucleotides: TGCAGCGCCCAGGGAGGGACAGGGGACAGGTGGGGCTACACCTTC. Translation: CSAQGGTGDRWGYTF. This sequence joins TRBV29-1 and TRBJ1-2; 10 positions agree with TRBD1. V was pared by 7 bases and J by 8 bases, with 16 bases of the junction left unmatched. The CDR3 is 15 amino acids. CDR1 SQVTM and CDR2 ANQGSEA come from the germline V gene. The complete variable domain, with remaining parts taken from reference TRBV29-1 and TRBJ1-2, reads SAVISQKPSRDICQRGTSLTIQCQVDSQVTMMFWYRQQPGQSLTLIATANQGSEATYESGFVIDKFPISRPNLTFSTLTVSNMSPEDSSIYLCSAQGGTGDRWGYTFGSGTRLTVV.

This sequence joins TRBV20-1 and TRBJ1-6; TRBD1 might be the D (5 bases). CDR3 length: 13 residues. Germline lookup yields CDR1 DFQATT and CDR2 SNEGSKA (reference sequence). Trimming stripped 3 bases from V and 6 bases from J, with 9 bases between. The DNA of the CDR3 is TGCAGTGCTAGTATCCAGGGTAATTCACCCCTCCACTTT. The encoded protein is CSASIQGNSPLHF.

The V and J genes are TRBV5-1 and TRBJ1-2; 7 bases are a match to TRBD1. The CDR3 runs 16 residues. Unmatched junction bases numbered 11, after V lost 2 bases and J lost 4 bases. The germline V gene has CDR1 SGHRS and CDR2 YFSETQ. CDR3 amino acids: CASSFLRDSQTYGYTF. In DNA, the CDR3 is TGCGCCAGCAGCTTCCTCCGGGACAGTCAAACCTATGGCTACACCTTC.

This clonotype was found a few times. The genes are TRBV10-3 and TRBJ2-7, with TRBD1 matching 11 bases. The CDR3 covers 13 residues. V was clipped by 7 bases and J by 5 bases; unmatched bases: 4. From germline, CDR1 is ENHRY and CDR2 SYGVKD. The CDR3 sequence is CAIKRTGGDEQYF. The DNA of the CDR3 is TGTGCCATCAAGCGGACAGGGGGCGACGAGCAGTACTTC.

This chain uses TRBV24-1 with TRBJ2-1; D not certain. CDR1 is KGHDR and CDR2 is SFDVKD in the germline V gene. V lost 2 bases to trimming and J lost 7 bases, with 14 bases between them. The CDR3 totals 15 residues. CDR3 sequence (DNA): TGTGCCACCAGTGATTCAAGACATGGGTGGAATGAGCAGTTCTTC. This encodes CATSDSRHGWNEQFF.

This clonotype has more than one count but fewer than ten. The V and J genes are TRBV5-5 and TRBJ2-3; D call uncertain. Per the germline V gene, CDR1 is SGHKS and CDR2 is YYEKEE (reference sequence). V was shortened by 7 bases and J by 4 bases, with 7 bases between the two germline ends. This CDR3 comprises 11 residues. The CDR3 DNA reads TGTGCCAGCTCGCTTGCAGATACGCAGTATTTT. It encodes CASSLADTQYF.